Listed below are T cell receptor beta chains from one sample, sequenced in a study of control samples from healthy donors and cancer patients. TCRdb keeps only in-frame clones here, not all; method: immunoSEQ multiplex PCR. There are some 74,000 clones in the sample; approximately 94% occur only once, and under 3.5% lies in the top ten. Sequenced: blood. These receptors were obtained from a woman aged 30 to 39 in good health. Each CDR3 is given with its conserved first and last residue. The D gene is left open where the match is weak. Clone sizes are given selectively: once, few, many, or a class where the clone is expanded.

D	size	V	J	CDR3	DNA
NA	NA	TRBV7-3	TRBJ2-3	CASSSKSGAGTDTQYF	TGTGCCAGCAGCTCAAAATCTGGGGCTGGCACAGATACGCAGTATTTT
NA	NA	TRBV29-1	TRBJ1-2	CSVEVGANYGYTF	TGCAGCGTTGAAGTAGGAGCTAACTATGGCTACACCTTC
TRBD1	once	TRBV19	TRBJ1-6	CASSSGAPGGSPLHF	TGTGCCAGTAGTAGCGGGGCCCCAGGGGGCTCACCCCTCCACTTT
NA	NA	TRBV19	TRBJ2-6	CASSIGRRGANVLTF	TGTGCCAGTAGTATCGGTCGTCGGGGGGCCAACGTCCTGACTTTC
NA	once	TRBV6-5	TRBJ2-2	CASRTGDANTGELFF	TGTGCCAGCAGGACAGGAGACGCGAACACCGGGGAGCTGTTTTTT
NA	NA	TRBV9	TRBJ1-6	CASSPEGWVGSYNSPLHF	TGTGCCAGCAGCCCCGAGGGATGGGTAGGCTCCTATAATTCACCCCTCCACTTT
NA	NA	TRBV11-2	TRBJ1-1	CASSLGLNTEAFF	TGTGCCAGCAGCTTAGGGTTGAACACTGAAGCTTTCTTT
NA	NA	TRBV11-2	TRBJ2-3	CASSSVRGTDTQYF	TGTGCCAGCAGTTCCGTCCGGGGCACAGATACGCAGTATTTT
NA	NA	TRBV5-5	TRBJ1-1	CASSLRHGVEAFF	TGTGCCAGCAGCTTGCGGCACGGGGTTGAAGCTTTCTTT
TRBD1	NA	TRBV24-1	TRBJ1-2	CATWDSPYGYTF	TGTGCCACCTGGGACAGCCCCTATGGCTACACCTTC
NA	NA	TRBV5-4	TRBJ1-1	CASKRGNTEAFF	TGTGCCAGCAAGCGCGGGAACACTGAAGCTTTCTTT
TRBD1	NA	TRBV10-3	TRBJ1-1	CAISAGTGASNTEAFF	TGTGCCATCAGTGCCGGGACAGGAGCCAGTAACACTGAAGCTTTCTTT
NA	NA	TRBV6-5	TRBJ1-2	CASGMMTGSRDGYTF	TGTGCCAGCGGGATGATGACAGGTTCCAGGGATGGCTACACCTTC
NA	NA	TRBV7-9	TRBJ1-1	CASSLMALAEAFF	TGTGCCAGCAGCTTAATGGCCTTGGCTGAAGCTTTCTTT
NA	NA	TRBV5-1	TRBJ1-2	CASSLLAGTNYGYTF	TGCGCCAGCAGCTTGTTGGCAGGCACTAACTATGGCTACACCTTC
NA	NA	TRBV18	TRBJ2-7	CASSPGRAPHEQYF	TGTGCCAGCTCACCTGGGCGGGCCCCCCACGAGCAGTACTTC
NA	NA	TRBV2	TRBJ2-5	CASILQGGHQETQYF	TGTGCCAGCATTCTCCAAGGGGGACACCAAGAGACCCAGTACTTC
NA	NA	TRBV7-9	TRBJ1-2	CASSLPGAGGYTF	TGTGCCAGCAGCTTACCAGGGGCGGGTGGCTACACCTTC
TRBD1	NA	TRBV30	TRBJ1-6	CAWKRGQTNSPLHF	TGTGCCTGGAAGAGGGGACAGACCAATTCACCCCTCCACTTT
NA	NA	TRBV14	TRBJ1-1	CASSPGHFRSNTEAFF	TGTGCCAGCAGCCCGGGACACTTTAGATCGAACACTGAAGCTTTCTTT
TRBD1	NA	TRBV10-1	TRBJ1-4	CASSGGQASNEKLFF	TGCGCCAGCAGTGGGGGACAGGCGTCTAATGAAAAACTGTTTTTT
NA	NA	TRBV12-3/TRBV12-4	TRBJ2-5	CASSLYGEETQYF	TGTGCCAGCAGTTTATATGGTGAAGAGACCCAGTACTTC
TRBD2	NA	TRBV6-4	TRBJ2-3	CASSARGGEDTQYF	TGTGCCAGCAGTGCTCGGGGGGGGGAAGATACGCAGTATTTT
NA	NA	TRBV5-4	TRBJ2-7	CASSQTGINSYEQYF	TGTGCCAGCAGCCAAACAGGGATTAACTCCTACGAGCAGTACTTC
NA	NA	TRBV18	TRBJ2-1	CASSPPWERSYNEQFF	TGTGCCAGCTCACCACCGTGGGAGCGCTCCTACAATGAGCAGTTCTTC
NA	NA	TRBV28	TRBJ1-3	CASERGPGNTIYF	TGTGCCAGCGAACGAGGGCCGGGAAACACCATATATTTT
NA	NA	TRBV19	TRBJ1-2	CASGQTNYGYTF	TGTGCCAGTGGACAGACTAACTATGGCTACACCTTC
NA	once	TRBV6-5	TRBJ1-1	CASSPFSDGRGSVF	TGTGCCAGCAGTCCTTTCTCGGACGGGCGGGGGAGTGTCTTT
TRBD1	NA	TRBV5-1	TRBJ2-7	CASSPSQGAREQYF	TGCGCCAGCAGTCCCTCACAGGGGGCCCGCGAGCAGTACTTC
NA	NA	TRBV20-1	TRBJ2-7	CSASLQARQYF	TGCAGTGCTAGTCTTCAGGCGAGACAGTACTTC
NA	NA	TRBV11-2	TRBJ1-4	CASSAGDNSNEKLFF	TGTGCCAGCAGCGCGGGGGACAATAGTAATGAAAAACTGTTTTTT
NA	NA	TRBV28	TRBJ1-2	CASSLVPPSGYTF	TGTGCCAGCAGTTTAGTCCCACCCAGTGGCTACACCTTC
NA	NA	TRBV12-3/TRBV12-4	TRBJ1-2	CASIKDGSGYTF	TGTGCCAGCATTAAGGACGGGTCGGGCTACACCTTC
NA	NA	TRBV11-2	TRBJ2-5	CASSLLDIQETQYF	TGTGCCAGCAGCTTACTGGACATCCAAGAGACCCAGTACTTC
TRBD1	NA	TRBV5-1	TRBJ1-1	CASSWDRGVPAFF	TGCGCCAGCAGCTGGGACAGGGGGGTACCAGCTTTCTTT
NA	NA	TRBV2	TRBJ2-4	CASRGSGRGKNIQYF	TGTGCCAGCAGGGGGTCGGGGCGGGGTAAAAACATTCAGTACTTC
NA	NA	TRBV3-1/TRBV3-2	TRBJ2-7	CASSQGLALEQYF	TGTGCCAGCAGCCAAGGTCTAGCTCTCGAGCAGTACTTC
NA	NA	TRBV9	TRBJ1-5	CASSVADSNQPQHF	TGTGCCAGCAGCGTAGCTGATAGCAATCAGCCCCAGCATTTT
TRBD1	NA	TRBV7-9	TRBJ1-6	CASSNQGDRGPRSPLHF	TGTGCCAGCAGCAACCAGGGGGACAGGGGGCCGCGATCACCCCTCCACTTT
NA	NA	TRBV18	TRBJ2-1	CASSPPVTEQFF	TGTGCCAGCTCACCCCCCGTCACCGAGCAGTTCTTC
TRBD1	NA	TRBV18	TRBJ1-2	CASSQDRGRGYTF	TGTGCCAGCTCCCAGGACAGGGGTCGTGGCTACACCTTC
NA	NA	TRBV18	TRBJ1-4	CASSSGTTNEKLFF	TGTGCCAGCTCGTCCGGGACAACTAATGAAAAACTGTTTTTT
NA	NA	TRBV6-2/TRBV6-3	TRBJ1-5	CASTPREINQPQHF	TGTGCCAGCACCCCGAGGGAGATCAATCAGCCCCAGCATTTT
NA	once	TRBV5-3	TRBJ1-5	CARSGGKGSDKGQPQHF	TGTGCCAGAAGCGGGGGGAAGGGCAGCGACAAAGGGCAGCCCCAGCATTTT
TRBD1	NA	TRBV19	TRBJ1-6	CASSPGTGTYNSPLHF	TGTGCCAGTAGTCCAGGGACAGGAACCTATAATTCACCCCTCCACTTT
NA	NA	TRBV6-5	TRBJ2-1	CASSYVKGGNEQFF	TGTGCCAGCAGTTACGTTAAAGGCGGCAATGAGCAGTTCTTC
NA	NA	TRBV9	TRBJ1-4	CASSPQTQLGEKLFF	TGTGCCAGCAGCCCTCAGACGCAGCTGGGGGAAAAACTGTTTTTT
NA	NA	TRBV18	TRBJ1-5	CASSPGTAVQQPQHF	TGTGCCAGCTCACCAGGGACCGCCGTTCAACAGCCCCAGCATTTT